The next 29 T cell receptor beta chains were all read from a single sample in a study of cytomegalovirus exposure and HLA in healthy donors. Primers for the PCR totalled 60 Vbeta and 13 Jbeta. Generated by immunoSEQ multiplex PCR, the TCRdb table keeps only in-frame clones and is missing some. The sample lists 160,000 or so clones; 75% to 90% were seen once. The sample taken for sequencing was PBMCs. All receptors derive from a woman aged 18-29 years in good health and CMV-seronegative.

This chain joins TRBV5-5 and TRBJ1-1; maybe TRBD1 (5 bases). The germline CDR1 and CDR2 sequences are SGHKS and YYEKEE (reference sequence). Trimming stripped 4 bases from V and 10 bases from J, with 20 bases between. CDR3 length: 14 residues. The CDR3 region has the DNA TGTGCCAGCAGCGTGAGAACGGGGGGTCGGGTAGCTTTCTTT. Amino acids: CASSVRTGGRVAFF.

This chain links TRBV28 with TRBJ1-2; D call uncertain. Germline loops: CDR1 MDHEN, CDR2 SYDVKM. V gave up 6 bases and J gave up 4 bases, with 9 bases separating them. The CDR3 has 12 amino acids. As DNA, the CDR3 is TGTGCCAGCAGCTCCCTCTTCTATGGCTACACCTTC. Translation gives CASSSLFYGYTF.

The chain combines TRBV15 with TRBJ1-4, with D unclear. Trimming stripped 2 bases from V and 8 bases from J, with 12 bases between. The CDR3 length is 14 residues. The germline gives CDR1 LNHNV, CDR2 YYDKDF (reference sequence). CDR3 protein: CATSRTGATEKLFF. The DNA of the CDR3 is TGTGCCACCAGCAGAACGGGTGCAACGGAAAAACTGTTTTTT.

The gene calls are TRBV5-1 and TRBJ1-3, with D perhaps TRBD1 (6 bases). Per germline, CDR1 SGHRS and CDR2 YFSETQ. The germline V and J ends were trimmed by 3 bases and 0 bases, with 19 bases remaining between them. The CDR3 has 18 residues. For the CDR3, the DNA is TGCGCCAGCAGCTACGTCAGGGGCCGTTACAGCTCTGGAAACACCATATATTTT. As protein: CASSYVRGRYSSGNTIYF.

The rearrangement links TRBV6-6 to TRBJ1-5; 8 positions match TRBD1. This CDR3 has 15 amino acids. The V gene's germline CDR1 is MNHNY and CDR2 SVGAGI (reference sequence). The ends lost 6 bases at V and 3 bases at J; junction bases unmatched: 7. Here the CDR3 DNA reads TGTGCCAGCAGCGACGGACAGGGCGTCAATCAGCCCCAGCATTTT. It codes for CASSDGQGVNQPQHF.

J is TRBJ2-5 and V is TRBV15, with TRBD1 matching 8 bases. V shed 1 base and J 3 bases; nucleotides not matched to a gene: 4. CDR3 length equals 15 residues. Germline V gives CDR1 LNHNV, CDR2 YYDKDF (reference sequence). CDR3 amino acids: CATSRVDRDEETQYF. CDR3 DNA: TGTGCCACCAGCAGAGTGGACAGGGACGAAGAGACCCAGTACTTC.

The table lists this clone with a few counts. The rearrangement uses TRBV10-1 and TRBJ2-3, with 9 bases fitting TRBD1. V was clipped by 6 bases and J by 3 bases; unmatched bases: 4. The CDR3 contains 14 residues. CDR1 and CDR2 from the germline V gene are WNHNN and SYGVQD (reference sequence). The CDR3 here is CASSDGTGTDTQYF. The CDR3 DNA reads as TGCGCCAGCAGCGATGGGACAGGGACAGATACGCAGTATTTT.

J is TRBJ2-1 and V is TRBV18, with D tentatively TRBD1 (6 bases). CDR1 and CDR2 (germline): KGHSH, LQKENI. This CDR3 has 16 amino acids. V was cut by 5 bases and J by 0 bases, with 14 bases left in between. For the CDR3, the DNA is TGTGCCAGCTCATCCAGGACAGTAAGCTCCTACAATGAGCAGTTCTTC. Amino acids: CASSSRTVSSYNEQFF.

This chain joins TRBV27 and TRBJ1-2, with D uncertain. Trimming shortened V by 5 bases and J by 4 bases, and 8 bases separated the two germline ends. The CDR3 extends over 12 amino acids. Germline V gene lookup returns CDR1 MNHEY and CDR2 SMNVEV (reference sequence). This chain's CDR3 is CASSDAGYGYTF. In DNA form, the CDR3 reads TGTGCCAGCAGTGACGCAGGCTATGGCTACACCTTC.

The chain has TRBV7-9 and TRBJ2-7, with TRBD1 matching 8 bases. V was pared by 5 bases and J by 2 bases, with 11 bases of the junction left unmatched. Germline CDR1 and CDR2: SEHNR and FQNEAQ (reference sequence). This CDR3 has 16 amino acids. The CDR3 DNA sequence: TGTGCCAGCAGCACAACCCCAGACAGGGGCCCCTACGAGCAGTACTTC. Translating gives CASSTTPDRGPYEQYF.

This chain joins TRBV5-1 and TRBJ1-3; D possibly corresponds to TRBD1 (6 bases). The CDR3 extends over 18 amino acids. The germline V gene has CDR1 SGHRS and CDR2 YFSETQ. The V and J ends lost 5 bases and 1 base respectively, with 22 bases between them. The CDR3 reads CASSFTGVQGPSGNTIYF. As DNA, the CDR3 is TGCGCCAGCAGTTTTACCGGGGTACAGGGACCATCTGGAAACACCATATATTTT.

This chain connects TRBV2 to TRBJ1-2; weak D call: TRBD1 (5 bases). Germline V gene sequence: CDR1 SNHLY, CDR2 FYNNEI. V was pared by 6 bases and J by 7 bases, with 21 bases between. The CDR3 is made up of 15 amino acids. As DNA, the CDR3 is TGTGCCAGCAGCCCCCGGGGGGGTAGATGGTTTGGCTACACCTTC. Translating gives CASSPRGGRWFGYTF.

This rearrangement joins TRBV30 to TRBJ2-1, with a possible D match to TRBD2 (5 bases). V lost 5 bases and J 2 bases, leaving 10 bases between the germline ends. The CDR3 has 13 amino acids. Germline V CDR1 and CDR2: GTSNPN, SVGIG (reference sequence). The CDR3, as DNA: TGTGCCTGGGACTACCAAACCTACAATGAGCAGTTCTTC. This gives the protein CAWDYQTYNEQFF.

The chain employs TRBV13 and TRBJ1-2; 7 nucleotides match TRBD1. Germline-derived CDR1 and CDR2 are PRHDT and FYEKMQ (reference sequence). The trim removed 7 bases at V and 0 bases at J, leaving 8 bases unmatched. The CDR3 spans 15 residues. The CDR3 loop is CASTTGYRSNYGYTF. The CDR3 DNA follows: TGTGCCAGCACGACAGGGTACCGATCTAACTATGGCTACACCTTC.

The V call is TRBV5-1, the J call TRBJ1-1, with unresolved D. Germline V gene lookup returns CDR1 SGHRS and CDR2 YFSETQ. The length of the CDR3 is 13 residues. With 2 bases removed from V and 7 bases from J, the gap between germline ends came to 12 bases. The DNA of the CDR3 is TGCGCCAGCAGCTTAAGGTATGACAATGAAGCTTTCTTT. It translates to CASSLRYDNEAFF.

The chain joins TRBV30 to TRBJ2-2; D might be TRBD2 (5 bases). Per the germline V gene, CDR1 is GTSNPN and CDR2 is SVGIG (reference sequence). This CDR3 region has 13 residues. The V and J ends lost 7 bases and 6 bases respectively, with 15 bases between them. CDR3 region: CASQASEAGELFF. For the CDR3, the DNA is TGTGCCTCCCAGGCGTCGGAGGCCGGGGAGCTGTTTTTT.

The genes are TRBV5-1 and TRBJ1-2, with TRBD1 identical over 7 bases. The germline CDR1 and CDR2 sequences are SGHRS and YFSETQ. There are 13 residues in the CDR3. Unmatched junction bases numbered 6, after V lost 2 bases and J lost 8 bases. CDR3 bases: TGCGCCAGCAGCTTTCGACAGGGCGGCGGCTACACCTTC. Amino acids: CASSFRQGGGYTF.

CDR3: CASSLGFGWRETQYF. In DNA form, the CDR3 reads TGTGCCAGCAGCTTAGGGTTTGGGTGGAGGGAGACCCAGTACTTC. The gene calls are TRBV7-9 and TRBJ2-5; TRBD2 is a possible D gene (5 bases). Trimming left V 1 base short and J 5 bases short, with 14 bases between. The CDR3 runs to 15 residues. Germline CDR1 reads SEHNR; CDR2 reads FQNEAQ (reference sequence).

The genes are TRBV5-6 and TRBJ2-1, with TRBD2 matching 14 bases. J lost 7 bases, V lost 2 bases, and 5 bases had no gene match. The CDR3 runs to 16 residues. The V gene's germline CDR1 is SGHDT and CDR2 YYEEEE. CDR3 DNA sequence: TGTGCCAGCAGCTTTAGGACTAGCGGGGGGAGGAATGAGCAGTTCTTC. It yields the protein CASSFRTSGGRNEQFF.

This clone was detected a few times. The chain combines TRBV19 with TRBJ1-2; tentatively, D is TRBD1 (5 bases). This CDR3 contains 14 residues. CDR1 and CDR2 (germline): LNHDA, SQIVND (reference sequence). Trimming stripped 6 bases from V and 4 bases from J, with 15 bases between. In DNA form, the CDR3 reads TGTGCCAGTAGCTTCAGGGCCACCATCTATGGCTACACCTTC. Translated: CASSFRATIYGYTF.

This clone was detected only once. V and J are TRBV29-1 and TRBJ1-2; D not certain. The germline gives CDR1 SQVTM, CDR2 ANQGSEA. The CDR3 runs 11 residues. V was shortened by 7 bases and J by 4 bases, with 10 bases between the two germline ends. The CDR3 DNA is TGCAGCGCCCAAAGCCCCTATGGCTACACCTTC. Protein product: CSAQSPYGYTF.

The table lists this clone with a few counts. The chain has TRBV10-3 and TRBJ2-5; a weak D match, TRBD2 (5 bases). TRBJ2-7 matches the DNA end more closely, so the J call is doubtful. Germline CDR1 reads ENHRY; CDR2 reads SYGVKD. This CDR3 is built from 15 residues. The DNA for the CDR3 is TGTGCCATCAGTGATAATCGGGGTCCCTCCTACGAGCAGTACTTC. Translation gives CAISDNRGPSYEQYF.

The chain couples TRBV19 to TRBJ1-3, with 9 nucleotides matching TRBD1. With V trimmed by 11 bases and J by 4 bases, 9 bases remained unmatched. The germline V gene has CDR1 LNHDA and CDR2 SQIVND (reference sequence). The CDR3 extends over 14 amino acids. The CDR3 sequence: CASKGQGKGNTIYF. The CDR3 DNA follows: TGTGCCTCAAAGGGACAGGGTAAGGGAAACACCATATATTTT.

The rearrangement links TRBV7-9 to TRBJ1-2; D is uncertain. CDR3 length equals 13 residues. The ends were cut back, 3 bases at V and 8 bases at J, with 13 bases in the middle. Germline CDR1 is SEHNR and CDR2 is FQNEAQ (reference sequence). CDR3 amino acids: CASSLTGINGYTF. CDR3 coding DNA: TGTGCCAGCAGCTTGACGGGTATTAACGGCTACACCTTC.

The DNA for the CDR3 is TGTGCCAGCAGCCCACTTTTGAAGGGGGCGAACACCGGGGAGCTGTTTTTT. Translated: CASSPLLKGANTGELFF. J is TRBJ2-2 and V is TRBV7-9; D may be TRBD1 (6 bases). CDR1 and CDR2 (germline): SEHNR, FQNEAQ (reference sequence). Trimming removed 5 bases from V and 0 bases from J, with 16 bases in between. The CDR3 extends over 17 amino acids.

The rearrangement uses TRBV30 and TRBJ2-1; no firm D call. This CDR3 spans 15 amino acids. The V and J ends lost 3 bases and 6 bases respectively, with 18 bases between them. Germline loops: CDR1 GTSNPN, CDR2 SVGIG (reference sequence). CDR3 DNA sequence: TGTGCCTGGAGGGAGTGGGTCGCTCCGGGCAATGAGCAGTTCTTC. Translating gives CAWREWVAPGNEQFF.

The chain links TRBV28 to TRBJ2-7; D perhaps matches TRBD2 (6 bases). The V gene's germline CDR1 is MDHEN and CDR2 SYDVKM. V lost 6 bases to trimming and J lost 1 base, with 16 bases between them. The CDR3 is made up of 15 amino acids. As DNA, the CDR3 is TGTGCCAGCAGCCCCCCTTCGGGGGAATCCTACGAGCAGTACTTC. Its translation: CASSPPSGESYEQYF.

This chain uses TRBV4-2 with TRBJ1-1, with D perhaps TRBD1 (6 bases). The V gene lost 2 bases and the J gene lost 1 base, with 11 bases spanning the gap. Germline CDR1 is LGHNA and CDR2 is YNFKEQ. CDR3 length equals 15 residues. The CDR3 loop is CASSQPQGKNTEAFF. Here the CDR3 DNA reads TGTGCCAGCAGCCAACCGCAGGGGAAGAACACTGAAGCTTTCTTT.

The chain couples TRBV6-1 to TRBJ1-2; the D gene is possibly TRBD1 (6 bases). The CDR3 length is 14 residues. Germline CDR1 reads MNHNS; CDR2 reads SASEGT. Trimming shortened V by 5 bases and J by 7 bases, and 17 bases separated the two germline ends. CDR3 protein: CASSLIQGSGGYTF. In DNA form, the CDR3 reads TGTGCCAGCAGTCTCATCCAGGGGTCGGGTGGCTACACCTTC.